The 19 T cell receptor beta chains presented below share a single source sample, sequenced in a study of T cell responses to AZD1222 COVID-19 vaccine (dated by TCRdb to the early 2020s). In light of the paper, this sample's time point label describes: baseline before first vaccination. Explained via the paper, the treatment or condition label denotes: meningococcal conjugate vaccine given as trial control. Libraries were made using the immunoSEQ multiplex PCR assay. The source is immuneACCESS, and TCRdb retained only in-frame sequences with V and J called. Part of the clones is not carried over; for the studies checked, unresolved V genes explain less than half of this, and the remainder is unexplained. The sample table lists 100,000 to 150,000 clones, roughly 88% of them with a count of one. The ten largest make up less than 4.5% of the sample. The input for sequencing was peripheral blood, taken on day 0 of MenACWY control vaccination. These receptors were taken from an adult in good health.

The V gene is TRBV16, the J gene TRBJ2-1; D is possibly TRBD1 or TRBD2 (6 bases each). The germline V gene encodes CDR1 KGHSY and CDR2 FQNENV. The ends were cut back, 3 bases at V and 7 bases at J, with 25 bases in the middle. This CDR3 is 18 amino acids long. The CDR3: CASSHPRGPFQGWNEQFF. CDR3 bases: TGTGCCAGCAGCCACCCCCGGGGGCCCTTCCAAGGTTGGAATGAGCAGTTCTTC. The variable domain in full, completed from reference TRBV16 and TRBJ2-1, reads GEEVAQTPKHLVRGEGQKAKLYCAPIKGHSYVFWYQQVLKNEFKFLISFQNENVFDETGMPKERFSAKCLPNSPCSLEIQATKLEDSAVYFCASSHPRGPFQGWNEQFFGPGTRLTVL.

V is TRBV7-8 and J is TRBJ1-4; TRBD1 matches at 9 bases. The junction had 11 bases not matched to a gene; V was cut back by 1 base and J by 2 bases. This CDR3 region has 19 residues. Per the germline V gene, CDR1 is SGHVS and CDR2 is FQNEAQ. In DNA, the CDR3 is TGTGCCAGCAGCTTAGGCCGGAGGACAGGGGATCGCACTAATGAAAAACTGTTTTTT. Translating gives CASSLGRRTGDRTNEKLFF.

V usage is TRBV18 and J usage is TRBJ1-6, with TRBD1 as a possible D gene (6 bases). Germline V gene lookup returns CDR1 KGHSH and CDR2 LQKENI. CDR3 length: 16 residues. The V gene lost 4 bases and the J gene lost 8 bases, with 18 bases spanning the gap. The CDR3 spells CASSLTLGAGDSPLHF. The DNA of the CDR3 is TGTGCCAGCTCACTGACGCTGGGGGCCGGGGATTCACCCCTCCACTTT.

This clone was detected once. V gene TRBV6-2 or TRBV6-3 combines with J gene TRBJ2-5; 8 positions match TRBD1. The CDR3 contains 13 residues. The J segment lost 5 bases and the V segment lost 4 bases, leaving 3 bases of the junction unmatched. Germline loops: CDR1 MNHEY, CDR2 SVGEGT. CDR3 amino acids: CASSSRGLETQYF. As DNA, the CDR3 is TGTGCCAGCAGTTCCAGGGGGCTGGAGACCCAGTACTTC.

The chain recombines TRBV6-1 with TRBJ1-1; 7 bases are shared with TRBD1. The CDR3 consists of 16 residues. The V segment lost 6 bases and the J segment 3 bases; nucleotides outside the gene matches: 13. Germline CDR1 reads MNHNS; CDR2 reads SASEGT. The DNA of the CDR3 is TGTGCCAGCAGCGAATGGGGGGGGGACAGAGACACTGAAGCTTTCTTT. This sequence encodes CASSEWGGDRDTEAFF.

The chain employs TRBV4-3 and TRBJ2-3, with TRBD1 identical over 9 bases. This CDR3 has 15 residues. V was clipped by 4 bases and J by 5 bases; unmatched bases: 7. The germline V gene has CDR1 LGHNA and CDR2 YSLEER. The CDR3 region has the DNA TGCGCCAGCAGCCCCCTGGGACAGGGATTAGATACGCAGTATTTT. It codes for CASSPLGQGLDTQYF.

The V gene is TRBV28, the J gene TRBJ1-1, with D possibly TRBD1 on 6 matching bases. Trimming shortened V by 9 bases and J by 0 bases, and 17 bases separated the two germline ends. The V gene's germline CDR1 is MDHEN and CDR2 SYDVKM. The CDR3 has 15 amino acids. The CDR3 region is CASTGTSSLNTEAFF. The CDR3 bases are TGTGCCAGTACGGGGACAAGTTCCTTGAACACTGAAGCTTTCTTT. Full variable domain (remainder filled in from reference TRBV28 and TRBJ1-1): DVKVTQSSRYLVKRTGEKVFLECVQDMDHENMFWYRQDPGLGLRLIYFSYDVKMKEKGDIPEGYSVSREKKERFSLILESASTNQTSMYLCASTGTSSLNTEAFFGQGTRLTVV.

This chain uses TRBV6-4 with TRBJ2-7; D call uncertain. This CDR3 has 15 amino acids. Germline CDR1 reads MRHNA; CDR2 reads SNTAGT. The V and J ends lost 6 bases and 4 bases respectively, with 19 bases between them. DNA of the CDR3: TGTGCCAGCAGGGCTACTGGTTGGGCACCTTACGAGCAGTACGTC. Protein sequence: CASRATGWAPYEQYV.

This sequence joins TRBV7-9 and TRBJ1-1; D might be TRBD1 (5 bases). The germline V and J ends were trimmed by 5 bases and 1 base, with 8 bases remaining between them. The CDR3 spans 13 residues. Germline V gives CDR1 SEHNR, CDR2 FQNEAQ (reference sequence). As DNA, the CDR3 is TGTGCCAGCAGCCGGGACGAGAACACTGAAGCTTTCTTT. Translating gives CASSRDENTEAFF.

The rearrangement joins TRBV5-1 to TRBJ2-2, with a possible D match to TRBD2 (5 bases). This CDR3 comprises 15 residues. Per germline, CDR1 SGHRS and CDR2 YFSETQ. The germline V and J ends were trimmed by 0 bases and 1 base, with 7 bases remaining between them. The CDR3 DNA follows: TGCGCCAGCAGCTTGGTACTAGAGAACACCGGGGAGCTGTTTTTT. Protein sequence: CASSLVLENTGELFF.

The rearrangement uses TRBV4-3 and TRBJ2-1, with TRBD1 as a possible D gene (5 bases). Per germline, CDR1 LGHNA and CDR2 YSLEER. Trimming pared 3 bases from V and 8 bases from J, leaving 11 bases between. The CDR3 is 13 amino acids. This chain's CDR3 is CASSQETGYEQFF. The CDR3, as DNA: TGCGCCAGCAGCCAGGAAACAGGATATGAGCAGTTCTTC.

V and J are TRBV6-5 and TRBJ2-7; D gene unclear. Deletions cut 0 bases from V and 3 bases from J, with 6 bases between. Germline CDR1 is MNHEY and CDR2 is SVGAGI. The CDR3 covers 13 residues. The CDR3 region has the DNA TGTGCCAGCAGTTACTCCGGGCACTACGAGCAGTACGTC. Residues: CASSYSGHYEQYV.

In its sample, this clone was seen once. V gene TRBV21-1 combines with J gene TRBJ1-1; TRBD1, the table's D call, lacks a check against the DNA. TRBV21-1 is a pseudogene. This CDR3 contains 15 residues. Written as DNA, the CDR3 is TGTGCCAGCAGCACAGAAACTTTAGGGGACACTGAAGCTTTCTTT. It yields the protein CASSTETLGDTEAFF.

V and J are TRBV3-1 (or the pseudogene TRBV3-2) and TRBJ1-6; D call uncertain. The CDR3 extends over 18 amino acids. The V end was cut by 4 bases, the J end by 0 bases, with 16 bases between. From germline, CDR1 is LGHDT and CDR2 YNNKEL (reference sequence). CDR3 residues: CASSPQWTRFSYNSPLHF. The CDR3 region has the DNA TGTGCCAGCAGCCCCCAGTGGACGAGGTTCTCCTATAATTCACCCCTCCACTTT.

The chain combines TRBV7-9 with TRBJ2-4; 8 bases agree with TRBD1. The CDR3 is made up of 13 amino acids. CDR1 and CDR2 (germline): SEHNR, FQNEAQ (reference sequence). V was pared by 4 bases and J by 9 bases, with 5 bases of the junction left unmatched. The DNA for the CDR3 is TGTGCCAGCAGCTCGGACAGGGCGGGCATTCAGTACTTC. Its protein product is CASSSDRAGIQYF. Supplemented by reference TRBV7-9 and TRBJ2-4, the full variable domain reads DTGVSQNPRHKITKRGQNVTFRCDPISEHNRLYWYRQTLGQGPEFLTYFQNEAQLEKSRLLSDRFSAERPKGSFSTLEIQRTEQGDSAMYLCASSSDRAGIQYFGAGTRLSVL.

The chain couples TRBV7-8 to TRBJ2-7, with 8 bases that match TRBD2. Trimming cost V 5 bases and J 9 bases; bases outside gene matches: 9. This CDR3 is 13 amino acids long. Germline CDR1 and CDR2: SGHVS and FQNEAQ. CDR3 coding DNA: TGTGCCAGCAGCCGACGGGAGGGTCTGGTGCAGTACGTC. Its translation: CASSRREGLVQYV.

The V call is TRBV19, the J call TRBJ1-5; a possible D gene is TRBD1 (5 bases). V lost 0 bases and J 0 bases, leaving 12 bases between the germline ends. The germline CDR1 and CDR2 sequences are LNHDA and SQIVND (reference sequence). The CDR3 runs to 17 residues. CDR3 nucleotides: TGTGCCAGTAGTATAGATGGGGCCGGTTATAGCAATCAGCCCCAGCATTTT. As protein: CASSIDGAGYSNQPQHF.

J is TRBJ2-3 and V is TRBV27; 13 bases match TRBD2. The CDR3 contains 16 residues. V lost 5 bases to trimming and J lost 9 bases; unmatched junction nucleotides: 11. Germline-derived CDR1 and CDR2 are MNHEY and SMNVEV (reference sequence). The CDR3 protein is CASSTGLAGPGGTQYF. In nucleotides, the CDR3 is TGTGCCAGCAGTACGGGACTAGCGGGACCTGGGGGGACGCAGTATTTT.

This rearrangement joins TRBV11-2 to TRBJ2-7, with 8 bases aligning to TRBD1. V shed 4 bases, J shed 1 base, and the junction held 12 bases outside the gene matches. This CDR3 is built from 17 residues. CDR1 is SGHAT and CDR2 is FQNNGV in the germline V gene. CDR3 sequence (DNA): TGTGCCAGCAGCTCCGTGGGCGGCAGGGGGCGGTCCTACGAGCAGTACTTC. This sequence encodes CASSSVGGRGRSYEQYF.